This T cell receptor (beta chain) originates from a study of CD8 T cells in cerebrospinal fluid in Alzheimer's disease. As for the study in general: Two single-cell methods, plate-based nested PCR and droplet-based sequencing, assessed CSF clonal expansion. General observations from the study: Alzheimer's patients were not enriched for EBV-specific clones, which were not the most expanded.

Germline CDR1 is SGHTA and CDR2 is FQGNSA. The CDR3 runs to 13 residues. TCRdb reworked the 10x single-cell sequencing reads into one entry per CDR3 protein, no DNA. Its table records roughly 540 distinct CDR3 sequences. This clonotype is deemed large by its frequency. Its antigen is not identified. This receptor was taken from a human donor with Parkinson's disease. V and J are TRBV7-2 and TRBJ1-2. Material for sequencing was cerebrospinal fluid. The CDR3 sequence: CASSLATEYGYTF.